What follows describes a single T cell receptor (beta chain). Its antigen is not known. The CDR3 end lies 3 residues beyond the end of the read and is filled in from the germline J gene. Germline V gene data show CDR1 as LNHDA and CDR2 as SQIVND (reference sequence). V lost 3 bases to trimming and J lost 2 bases, with 8 bases between them. This CDR3 spans 14 amino acids. This entry is derived from a study of Tregs in tolerant kidney transplant recipients. At the level of the study: Related graft donors supplied nonmyeloablative bone marrow transplants, and mixed chimerism was transient.

After approximately six days with irradiated graft donor PBMCs, CFSE-labeled recipient PBMCs were FACS-sorted. Using immunoSEQ multiplex PCR, the repertoire was profiled, and TCRdb retains in-frame clones only, with some absent. Its listing shows a few thousand clones. Study-level findings and limits: Antigen-driven expansion was suggested because donor-specific Tregs expanded more than all Tregs in tolerant patients. Tregs expanded with activated donor B cells seemed most donor-specific.

The gene calls are TRBV19 and TRBJ1-5, with D perhaps matching TRBD1 (5 bases). The clonotype comes from a human patient who received a combined kidney and bone marrow transplant. The specimen comprised CD8+ T cells from blood cultured with allogeneic cells, sampled before the transplant. CDR3 DNA, as far as it was read: TGTGCCAGTAGTATGCCCAGGGGCAATCAGCCC. Its translation is CASSMPRGNQP. The entire CDR3 protein reads CASSMPRGNQPQHF.